A selection of T cell receptor beta chains follows, all from one sample in a study of CD4 T cells in relation to SARS-CoV-2 and coronaviruses. Method: immunoSEQ multiplex PCR; TCRdb's copy keeps in-frame clones and lacks some. The data show some 15,000 clones, roughly 74% seen once. Their antigen targets remain unknown. The sequencing sample was made of CD4+ T cells from PBMCs, cultured in vitro. These receptors originate from a human donor in good health. The CDR3 runs from the conserved cysteine through the conserved F or W.

j_call v_call cdr3_aa
TRBJ2-1 TRBV20-1 CSASRGGRVRGGEQFF
TRBJ2-1 TRBV4-1 CASSQEGLPSLYNEQFF
TRBJ2-1 TRBV10-3 CAISDLAGVYNEQFF
TRBJ2-4 TRBV24-1 CATSDGGQGKDIQYF
TRBJ2-7 TRBV28 CASRREVGEQYF
TRBJ1-2 TRBV21-1 CASSKDKGQGLYGYTF
TRBJ2-5 TRBV18 CASSPATSVPGGQETQYF
TRBJ2-5 TRBV12-5 CASGLVLGTQYF
TRBJ1-3 TRBV4-2 CASSQDPAIRRSSGNTIYF
TRBJ2-7 TRBV3-1/TRBV3-2 CASSQVGSGEQYF
TRBJ2-5 TRBV14 CASSQGARSETQYF
TRBJ2-3 TRBV29-1 CSVEAILGTDTQYF